This is a list of T cell receptor beta chains from one sample in a study of blood T cell repertoires in COVID-19. Sequenced by immunoSEQ multiplex PCR; TCRdb stores in-frame clones only, minus some. Seen here are 40,000 to 50,000 clones, 70% to 85% observed once, and the top ten hold roughly 25%. Sequences were obtained from peripheral blood. Receptor source: a man in his 70s with acute or convalescent COVID-19. The CDR3 runs from the conserved cysteine through the conserved F or W. Fields, in order: D gene, J gene, V gene, clone size, CDR3 DNA, CDR3 protein. A D gene is named only where the DNA matches it firmly. The listing skips clone size in some rows; elsewhere it reads once, few, many or a size class.

>TRBD1|TRBJ1-2|TRBV6-5|once
TGTGCCAGCACTAAGGACAGGGGGCTCAGAGGCTACACCTTC
CASTKDRGLRGYTF
>TRBD2|TRBJ2-2|TRBV4-1|once
TGCGCCAGCAGCCGACGCAGGGCTAGCGGAAACACCGGGGAGCTGTTTTTT
CASSRRRASGNTGELFF
>NA|TRBJ2-7|TRBV12-5|NA
TGTGCTAGTGGTCCGGACAACTACGAGCAGTACTTC
CASGPDNYEQYF
>TRBD2|TRBJ2-1|TRBV27|medium-sized
TGTGCCAGCAGGGGTCTAGCGGAGATCTACAATGAGCAGTTCTTC
CASRGLAEIYNEQFF
>NA|TRBJ1-2|TRBV29-1|NA
TGCAGCGTTGGTTTTGAGGGAACTTATGGCTACACCTTC
CSVGFEGTYGYTF
>TRBD2|TRBJ2-5|TRBV12-5|NA
TGTGCTAGTGGTTTGTTACTAGCGGGGGGCCAAGAGACCCAGTACTTC
CASGLLLAGGQETQYF
>TRBD1|TRBJ1-5|TRBV5-1|NA
TGCGCCAGCAGCTTGGACGGACAGGCGGGGGGGGATCAGCCCCAGCATTTT
CASSLDGQAGGDQPQHF
>NA|TRBJ1-1|TRBV5-1|NA
TGCGCCAGCAGCTTGAGCGGGGCGTCTGGTGAAGCTTTCTTT
CASSLSGASGEAFF
>NA|TRBJ2-3|TRBV12-3/TRBV12-4|NA
TGTGCCAGCAGTAAGGGGGGGAAGGGGTATTTT
CASSKGGKGYF
>TRBD2|TRBJ2-5|TRBV29-1|NA
TGCAGCGTTGACCCGGTTTTTGTGGAGCGGGGGTCCCAAGAGACCCAGTACTTC
CSVDPVFVERGSQETQYF
>TRBD1|TRBJ1-2|TRBV5-6|NA
TGTGCCAGCAGCGGAAACCAGGGGGCGAGCGGCTACACCTTC
CASSGNQGASGYTF
>TRBD2|TRBJ2-5|TRBV19|NA
TGTGCCAGTAGGAGGGAGGGTCGGGAGACCCAGTACTTC
CASRREGRETQYF
>NA|TRBJ1-5|TRBV19|NA
TGTGCCAGTAGTATAGGGACAGTATATCAGCCCCAGCATTTT
CASSIGTVYQPQHF
>NA|TRBJ2-7|TRBV27|once
TGTGCCAGCAGTTTTATGCAGACTCCCTACGAGCAGTACTTC
CASSFMQTPYEQYF
>NA|TRBJ2-3|TRBV13|NA
TGTGCCAGCAGCCCTGGTAGTGGCACAGATACGCAGTATTTT
CASSPGSGTDTQYF
>TRBD1|TRBJ1-6|TRBV5-4|once
TGTGCCAGCAGCTGGGACAGGGTTTATTCACCCCTCCACTTT
CASSWDRVYSPLHF
>TRBD1|TRBJ1-1|TRBV12-3/TRBV12-4|NA
TGTGCCAGCAGTTTGGACAGGGGGCGTGCTTTCTTT
CASSLDRGRAFF
>TRBD1|TRBJ2-7|TRBV6-5|NA
TGTGCCAGCAGTTACAGCCTCGGGACAGGGGGCCACGAGCAGTACTTC
CASSYSLGTGGHEQYF
>TRBD1|TRBJ1-5|TRBV7-8|NA
TGTGCCAGCAGCCTTGGGACAGGGGGCAATCAGCCCCAGCATTTT
CASSLGTGGNQPQHF
>TRBD2|TRBJ2-1|TRBV2|large
TGTGCCAGCAGTGATCCTAGCGGGGGAGACAATGAGCAGTTCTTC
CASSDPSGGDNEQFF
>NA|TRBJ1-2|TRBV28|NA
TGTGCCAGCAGTTTTTTCCGGCGCGGGGCGGATGGCTACACCTTC
CASSFFRRGADGYTF
>NA|TRBJ2-5|TRBV6-5|NA
TGTGCCAGCAGTTACCAGGGTCGAGAGACCCAGTACTTC
CASSYQGRETQYF
>TRBD2|TRBJ2-3|TRBV6-6|once
TGTGCCAGCAGCAAGGGGACTAGCGGGAGTGGAGATACGCAGTATTTT
CASSKGTSGSGDTQYF
>TRBD1|TRBJ1-6|TRBV18|NA
TGTGCCAGCTCACCAAAGACAGGGATGGAATCACCCCTCCACTTT
CASSPKTGMESPLHF
>TRBD2|TRBJ2-7|TRBV2|once
TGTGCCAGGTCAAGGGCTAGCGGGGGCGACGAGCAGTACTTC
CARSRASGGDEQYF
>TRBD2|TRBJ2-2|TRBV25-1|NA
TGTGCCAGCAGTGATCGGGAGGGCCGCGCCGGGGAGCTGTTTTTT
CASSDREGRAGELFF
>TRBD2|TRBJ2-5|TRBV6-5|NA
TGTGCCAGCTCGGTTAGCGGGCGGCAAGAGACCCAGTACTTC
CASSVSGRQETQYF
>TRBD1|TRBJ1-2|TRBV19|NA
TGTGCCAGTAGTTCCGACAGGGGAGGTGGTGGCTACACCTTC
CASSSDRGGGGYTF
>TRBD2|TRBJ2-5|TRBV7-9|NA
TGTGCCAGCAGCTTTCGGACTAGCGCCTCCGAGGGGGAGACCCAGTACTTC
CASSFRTSASEGETQYF
>NA|TRBJ1-2|TRBV10-2|NA
TGCGCCAGCAGTGAGTTGGTCAGGGGCTATGGCTACACCTTC
CASSELVRGYGYTF
>TRBD1|TRBJ1-6|TRBV28|NA
TGTGCCAGCAGTTCAACCGGGACAGGTGTTTCACCCCTCCACTTT
CASSSTGTGVSPLHF
>TRBD1|TRBJ1-1|TRBV3-1/TRBV3-2|NA
TGTGCCAGCAGCAAAGGACAGGGGGCTGAAGCTTTCTTT
CASSKGQGAEAFF
>TRBD1|TRBJ2-2|TRBV7-3|few
TGTGCCAGCAGCCGGACAGGGGGCGACACCGGGGAGCTGTTTTTT
CASSRTGGDTGELFF
>NA|TRBJ1-1|TRBV7-9|NA
TGTGCCAGCAGCTTAGCAGGGGTCACTGAAGCTTTCTTT
CASSLAGVTEAFF
>TRBD2|TRBJ2-2|TRBV7-9|few
TGTGCCAGCAGCTTAGCGCCAGCGGGAGGACTCACCGGGGAGCTGTTTTTT
CASSLAPAGGLTGELFF
>NA|TRBJ2-5|TRBV5-4|NA
TGTGCCAGCAGCTTGGATTTACAAGAGACCCAGTACTTC
CASSLDLQETQYF
>NA|TRBJ1-1|TRBV5-1|NA
TGCGCCAGCAGCCATGGACAGTTGAACACTGAAGCTTTCTTT
CASSHGQLNTEAFF
>NA|TRBJ1-2|TRBV30|NA
TGTGCCTGGAGTGGGCCGGGAGCGGGCTATGGCTACACCTTC
CAWSGPGAGYGYTF
>TRBD1|TRBJ1-2|TRBV12-5|NA
TGTGCTAGTGGACCAGGGGGAGCCTATGGCTACACCTTC
CASGPGGAYGYTF
>TRBD1|TRBJ1-5|TRBV15|NA
TGTGCCACCAGCAGACAAAGACAGGGGGTGCAGCCCCAGCATTTT
CATSRQRQGVQPQHF
>NA|TRBJ1-2|TRBV2|NA
TGTGCCAGCAGGGAGGAGTCCTATGGCTACACCTTC
CASREESYGYTF